What follows is one TCR beta chain and its context. What antigen it recognizes has not been identified. No quality values exist for individual bases; no much larger clone is one base distant. Library generation was performed with the immunoSEQ multiplex PCR assay. The multiplex PCR relied on a mix of 60 forward primers for TCR Vbeta segments and 13 reverse primers for TCR Jbeta segments. The CDR3 region of rearranged TCR beta genes was amplified from genomic DNA by a multiplex PCR assay. The Illumina HiSeq System was used to sequence the amplified TCR beta libraries as 87-base-pair reads. The authors processed their data as follows. Across the 500 to 850 repertoires, a later analysis counted around 80 million unique TCR beta chains, 9.5 million to 13 million of which were shared by at least two donors. A nearest-neighbor algorithm error-corrected the raw reads and collapsed the reads into unique sequences, merging closely related sequences to remove PCR and sequencing errors. CDR3 sequences were aligned to IMGT reference sequences to assign V, D and J gene segments. For a sequence to be retained, at least a six-nucleotide match to both a V gene segment and a J gene segment was required. Rearrangements were classified as productive when the CDR3 lacked stop codons and remained in frame with V and J, and all other rearrangements were classified as non-productive. Following IMGT convention, CDR3 was defined as the stretch from the second conserved V-encoded cysteine to the conserved J-encoded phenylalanine. The earlier analysis of 587 of the donors excluded sequences that lacked an unambiguous match to a single V gene segment. In an earlier analysis of about 590 of the donors, a V segment was called functional when productive rearrangements were above 56.7%, and segregating when the standard deviation between donors exceeded 5%. A statistical classification framework was built for diagnosing cytomegalovirus status from the catalog of TCR beta chain sequences. A later analysis assigned V and J genes by comparing TCR nucleotide sequences with IMGT/GENE-DB human TR gene sequences. The TCRdist pipeline was used in a later analysis to assign CDR3 sequences and most-parsimonious VDJ recombination scenarios. In a later analysis, each TCR beta chain was defined by its CDR3 amino acid sequence together with its V-gene family, and reads without a unique V-gene family were excluded. A later analysis removed several hundred highly shared, low-generation-probability nucleotide sequences to deal with suspected cross-contamination and a sequencing artifact. In a later analysis, a clonal expansion index was calculated for each public chain from normalized within-repertoire ranks of inferred template counts. A later analysis computed generation probabilities with a VDJ recombination model fitted to out-of-frame rearrangements, and checked the results against IGoR. In a later analysis, TCR-TCR, TCR-HLA and TCR-CMV co-occurrence was scored with hypergeometric tests, and a repertoire-size bias correction was applied to TCR pairs. False discovery rates were estimated in a later analysis by permuting HLA or CMV assignments 20 times. In a later analysis, co-occurring TCRs were grouped with DBSCAN, and TCRdist sequence similarity was added when clustering was performed within HLA-allele-positive subsets. Co-occurrence clustering excluded repertoires with fewer than 30,000 or more than 120,000 public chains, plus five with anomalous nucleotide sharing. Held by TCRdb, this immuneACCESS table contains in-frame sequences only and omits some clones. Under half of the omission traces to an unresolved V gene where checked; the cause of the rest is unknown. V and J calls and clone size are given by that table; D and trimming were obtained from the DNA. For this sample there are under 200,000 clones; roughly 77% appear just once. The ten largest clones capture roughly 8% of the sample.

The data belong to a study of cytomegalovirus exposure and HLA in healthy donors (dated by TCRdb to the late 2010s). Background on the whole study: An earlier analysis of some 550 of the donors reported approximately 290 Gb of sequence data and 117 million unique TCR beta sequences from 150 million to 200 million T cells. About 330 gigabases of sequencing data and roughly 81 million unique TCR sequences made up an early release that covered fewer than 650 HLA-typed donors. Of the roughly 430 genotyped donors, 81% fell in the genetic ancestry cluster associated with self-reported Caucasian donors. The study was designed to test whether signatures of past pathogen exposure could be identified by cataloging public T cell receptors. Using immunosequencing, the study profiled T cell repertoires from about 610 subjects and related those repertoires to cytomegalovirus serostatus. A separate validation cohort of 100 to 150 different subjects was used in addition to the roughly 700-subject first cohort. High-throughput TCR immunosequencing, statistical association of individual TCRs with disease status, and machine learning were combined to predict cytomegalovirus infection status. In a later analysis, previously published TCR beta repertoires from 600 to 850 donors were re-analyzed and high-resolution HLA genotyping was added so that TCR occurrence patterns could be studied. Rather than drawing on any new phenotypic data, the later analysis identified candidate immune exposures from TCR beta sequences and the way those sequences occurred across donors. An earlier analysis of approximately 500 of the donors applied high-throughput TCR beta sequencing to assess whether each TCR beta V gene segment acted as functional or pseudogenic. Alongside the repertoire data, information on donor age, sex, ethnicity and CMV serostatus was compiled. A later genetic analysis used genome-wide SNP genotypes for about 60% of the roughly 700 donors, treating that subset as a discovery cohort. All discovery cohort repertoires had been generated on a single sequencing platform. HLA typing included class I and class II loci at four-digit resolution. Typing coverage varied by locus: 629-630 donors for A, B, C, DRB1 and DQB1; approximately 500 for DQA1; over 600 for DPA1; 400 to 480 for DPB1. Because of strong linkage in the cohort, roughly five DR-DQ haplotypes were treated as single units for association and clustering. Among about 370 genotyped donors of the cohort, an average of around 250,000 unique TCR beta nucleotide sequences was sequenced per donor, of which 15% to 20% were non-productive.

CDR1 and CDR2 were assigned from the germline V gene (reference sequence) as SGHNT and YYREEE. Inclusive of the bounding cysteine and phenylalanine, the CDR3 is 15 residues long. Of the read, only the CDR3 DNA is kept; its 45 bases are in frame from base 1. V trim: 0 bases; J trim: 7 bases; unmatched bases: 6. The cohort comprised fewer than 700 healthy bone marrow donors. At the time of sampling, every cohort member was nominally healthy, though immune exposures that went unrecorded were likely present. The donor was CMV seropositive and belonged to the group of more than 250 seropositive cohort members. A peripheral blood sample was provided by each donor, and peripheral blood mononuclear cells were used for TCR beta sequencing. Genomic DNA extraction from the blood cell samples was performed with the Qiagen DNeasy Blood Extraction Kit. Beyond this particular receptor, the publication reports: The classifier was reported to diagnose cytomegalovirus status with high specificity and sensitivity in both the original and validation cohorts. In an earlier analysis of 587 of the donors, most TCR beta V segments were observed in productive rearrangements about 87% or about 30% of the time, broadly matching IMGT annotations. Most TCR sequences were seen in very few donors, while some public TCRs were found in many individuals. The authors suggested that the approach could potentially be extended to other disease states and immunological phenotypes. Roughly uniform sequencing depth across donors was assumed in presence/absence analyses, although this assumption may not hold. Three of the identified cytomegalovirus-associated TCR beta chains were confirmed in vitro to be specific for cytomegalovirus antigens. Assigning TCR associations to individual alleles was difficult when HLA alleles, especially DR and DQ, strongly co-occurred. The study gave a list of around 170 TCR beta chains associated with cytomegalovirus. In a later analysis, most CMV-associated TCR beta chains were found to appear HLA-restricted, with HLA associations seemingly driven largely by CMV exposure. HLA typing was unavailable for some donors at each locus, so association tests used only the typed subset. A cluster of highly shared sequence variants was judged likely to represent a technical artifact of the sequencing pipeline. Immune exposure information for the cohort was limited to CMV serostatus. Because the 87-base-pair reads could not distinguish some IMGT-functional V segments, including TRBV6-2 and TRBV6-3, those segments were excluded. In a later analysis, the rate of TCR association differed among HLA loci, with DRB1 alleles having the most associated TCRs and HLA-C alleles having the fewest. An association between a missense DCLRE1C variant and V-gene and J-gene trimming of TCR beta chains was found in a later genetic analysis and replicated in an independent cohort. In a later analysis, HLA-associated TCR beta chains were found to be more clonally expanded and to have lower generation probabilities than equally common non-associated chains. A further reported finding was that TCR beta sequences accurately predicted the HLA-A and HLA-B alleles for most subjects in the first cohort. In a later genetic analysis, fewer N-insertions in productive TCRs were reported among donors in an Asian-associated ancestry cluster than the roughly 670-donor mean. A later analysis reported that several top co-occurrence clusters appeared linked to parvovirus B19, influenza, CMV and Epstein-Barr virus. Approximately 16 rarely observed V segments, including chromosome 9 orphons, were excluded from the earlier analysis of a few hundred of the donors because counts were too low. At a false discovery rate of 0.05, a later analysis linked approximately 18,000 TCR beta sequences to specific HLA alleles. Linkage disequilibrium might explain the correlated functional status among segregating V segments, but an unknown experimental factor could not be excluded. The cohort was sequenced for TCR beta chains only, and without alpha or paired-chain data the features that could be detected were limited.

The chain couples TRBV5-4 to TRBJ2-7; a stretch of 11 junction bases matches TRBD2. The receptor comes from a woman aged 40 to 50 in good health and CMV-seropositive. The sample comprised PBMCs. CDR3 loop: CASSLELAGDGEQYF. The nucleotide sequence is TGTGCCAGCAGCTTGGAACTAGCGGGAGATGGTGAGCAGTACTTC. Here the CDR3 is joined to the reference TRBV5-4 and TRBJ2-7 genes, and the full variable domain is: ETGVTQSPTHLIKTRGQQVTLRCSSQSGHNTVSWYQQALGQGPQFIFQYYREEENGRGNFPPRFSGLQFPNYSSELNVNALELDDSALYLCASSLELAGDGEQYFGPGTRLTVT.